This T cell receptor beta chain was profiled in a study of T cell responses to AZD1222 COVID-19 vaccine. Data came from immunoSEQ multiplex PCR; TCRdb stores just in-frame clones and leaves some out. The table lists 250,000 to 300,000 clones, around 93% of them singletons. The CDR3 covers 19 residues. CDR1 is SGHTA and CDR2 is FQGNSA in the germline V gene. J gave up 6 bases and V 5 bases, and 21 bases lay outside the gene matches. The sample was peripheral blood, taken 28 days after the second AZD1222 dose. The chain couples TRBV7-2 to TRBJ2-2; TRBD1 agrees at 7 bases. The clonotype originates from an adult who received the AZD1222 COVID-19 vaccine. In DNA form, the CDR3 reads TGTGCCAGCAGCACATATGGACAGGTTCTACTCGAGGGGGCCGGGGAGCTGTTTTTT. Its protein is CASSTYGQVLLEGAGELFF.